What follows are 14 T cell receptor beta chains derived from one specimen sequenced in a study of blood T cell repertoires in COVID-19. Here immunoSEQ multiplex PCR was the method, and the copy in TCRdb shows in-frame clones only, minus some. Among about 97,000 clones, approximately 87% were seen once, and the ten largest hold over 15%. Sequencing used peripheral blood. The receptors stem from a human donor in a cohort sampled during active COVID-19.

V usage is TRBV13 and J usage is TRBJ2-1, with TRBD2 matching over 8 bases. The CDR3 runs to 16 residues. The trim removed 3 bases at V and 7 bases at J, leaving 11 bases unmatched. CDR1 PRHDT and CDR2 FYEKMQ come from the germline V gene (reference sequence). The CDR3 DNA follows: TGTGCCAGCAGCTTTTTCCGGGAGGGTTCAAGGAATGAGCAGTTCTTC. Residues: CASSFFREGSRNEQFF. The complete variable domain, with remaining parts taken from reference TRBV13 and TRBJ2-1, reads AAGVIQSPRHLIKEKRETATLKCYPIPRHDTVYWYQQGPGQDPQFLISFYEKMQSDKGSIPDRFSAQQFSDYHSELNMSSLELGDSALYFCASSFFREGSRNEQFFGPGTRLTVL.

The V call is TRBV10-2, the J call TRBJ2-7; TRBD2 agrees at 10 bases. This CDR3 spans 15 amino acids. Germline values: CDR1 WSHSY, CDR2 SAAADI. The V and J ends lost 6 bases and 6 bases, in that order; junction bases with no gene match: 11. The CDR3 protein is CASSPGSGRWGEQYF. For the CDR3, the DNA is TGCGCCAGCAGCCCCGGTAGCGGGAGGTGGGGCGAGCAGTACTTC.

The CDR3 bases are TGTGCCTGGAGTGTACAGGCCAGCTCCTATAATTCACCCCTCCACTTT. It is translated as CAWSVQASSYNSPLHF. The chain couples TRBV30 to TRBJ1-6, with D perhaps matching TRBD1 (5 bases). Trimming left V 0 bases short and J 0 bases short, with 9 bases between. This CDR3 has 16 residues. Germline lookup yields CDR1 GTSNPN and CDR2 SVGIG (reference sequence).

This clone has more than one count but fewer than ten. The V gene is TRBV18, the J gene TRBJ2-7; 12 bases line up with TRBD2. This CDR3 spans 17 amino acids. The germline CDR1 and CDR2 sequences are KGHSH and LQKENI. V lost 2 bases, J lost 6 bases, and 11 bases stayed unmatched. The CDR3 here is CASSPSPTTSGRLEQYF. DNA of the CDR3: TGTGCCAGCTCACCAAGTCCTACAACTAGCGGGAGGCTCGAGCAGTACTTC.

The J gene is TRBJ1-4, the V gene TRBV7-9; 9 bases match TRBD1. The germline gives CDR1 SEHNR, CDR2 FQNEAQ (reference sequence). V gave up 5 bases and J gave up 8 bases; unmatched junction bases: 18. The CDR3 loop spans 18 amino acids. The CDR3 nucleotides read TGTGCCAGCAGCCCCGGATACAGGGTGACAGGGGGAAAAGAAAAACTGTTTTTT. It is translated as CASSPGYRVTGGKEKLFF.

This chain links TRBV12-3 or TRBV12-4 with TRBJ2-2; possibly TRBD2 for D (5 bases). This CDR3 is built from 12 residues. V lost 10 bases and J lost 2, with 8 bases in between. The CDR3 region is CATTGNTGELFF. CDR3 DNA: TGTGCCACTACGGGAAACACCGGGGAGCTGTTTTTT.

CDR3 loop: CASSQSPLAGGRVEQFF. The CDR3 DNA is TGCGCCAGCAGCCAAAGCCCTCTAGCGGGGGGGCGGGTTGAGCAGTTCTTC. The gene calls are TRBV4-1 and TRBJ2-1; 12 bases map to TRBD2. Germline CDR1 MGHRA, CDR2 YSYEKL. Trimming took 2 bases from V and 9 from J; bases not matched to a gene: 11. The CDR3 contains 17 residues.

This clone was observed a handful of times. V and J are TRBV5-1 and TRBJ2-1; TRBD2 agrees at 8 bases. The CDR3 spans 17 residues. Germline lookup yields CDR1 SGHRS and CDR2 YFSETQ. With 0 bases clipped from V and 0 bases from J, the junction kept 5 bases outside the gene matches. CDR3 loop: CASSLEAGVDSYNEQFF. The CDR3 DNA reads as TGCGCCAGCAGCTTGGAAGCGGGAGTTGACTCCTACAATGAGCAGTTCTTC.

The CDR3 DNA sequence: TGTGCCAGCAGTGAAATTGGACAGGCTTATGGCTACACCTTC. Translation gives CASSEIGQAYGYTF. The V call is TRBV6-1, the J call TRBJ1-2; TRBD1 aligns across 7 bases. The V gene's germline CDR1 is MNHNS and CDR2 SASEGT. The J segment lost 5 bases and the V segment lost 2 bases, leaving 5 bases of the junction unmatched. The CDR3 has 14 residues.

The table lists this clone with a count of one. The chain joins TRBV10-2 to TRBJ1-3, with D unclear. This CDR3 region has 13 residues. V gave up 5 bases and J gave up 1 base, with 6 bases separating them. Germline lookup yields CDR1 WSHSY and CDR2 SAAADI. The CDR3 spells CASSLLSGNTIYF. The CDR3 DNA reads as TGCGCCAGCAGTCTCTTGTCTGGAAACACCATATATTTT.

This clone was observed a few times. V and J are TRBV7-2 and TRBJ2-1; D is unresolved. Germline loops: CDR1 SGHTA, CDR2 FQGNSA. The CDR3 totals 15 residues. Trimming left V 2 bases short and J 0 bases short, with 8 bases between. The CDR3 DNA reads TGTGCCAGCAGCTTATACAGCAGCTCCTACAATGAGCAGTTCTTC. Translation gives CASSLYSSSYNEQFF.

The chain has TRBV5-1 and TRBJ1-4; D gene ambiguous. From germline, CDR1 is SGHRS and CDR2 YFSETQ. The V end lost 4 bases, the J end lost 4 bases, and 8 bases lay between the germline ends. This CDR3 contains 13 residues. The CDR3: CASSTGSNEKLFF. CDR3 DNA sequence: TGCGCCAGCAGCACCGGGAGTAATGAAAAACTGTTTTTT.

This chain joins TRBV6-5 and TRBJ2-5, with 13 bases identical to TRBD2. This CDR3 is 16 amino acids long. The V and J ends lost 2 bases and 6 bases, in that order; junction bases with no gene match: 6. Germline CDR1 and CDR2: MNHEY and SVGAGI. The CDR3 DNA reads as TGTGCCAGCAGTTACGACAGGACTAGCGGGAGCAAGACCCAGTACTTC. It specifies CASSYDRTSGSKTQYF.

This rearrangement joins TRBV27 to TRBJ2-7; TRBD1 aligns across 9 bases. This CDR3 region has 16 residues. Germline CDR1 is MNHEY and CDR2 is SMNVEV (reference sequence). J lost 0 bases, V lost 6 bases, and 9 bases had no gene match. CDR3 residues: CASRPAGTGSSYEQYF. CDR3 sequence (DNA): TGTGCCAGCAGACCAGCCGGGACAGGGAGCTCCTACGAGCAGTACTTC.